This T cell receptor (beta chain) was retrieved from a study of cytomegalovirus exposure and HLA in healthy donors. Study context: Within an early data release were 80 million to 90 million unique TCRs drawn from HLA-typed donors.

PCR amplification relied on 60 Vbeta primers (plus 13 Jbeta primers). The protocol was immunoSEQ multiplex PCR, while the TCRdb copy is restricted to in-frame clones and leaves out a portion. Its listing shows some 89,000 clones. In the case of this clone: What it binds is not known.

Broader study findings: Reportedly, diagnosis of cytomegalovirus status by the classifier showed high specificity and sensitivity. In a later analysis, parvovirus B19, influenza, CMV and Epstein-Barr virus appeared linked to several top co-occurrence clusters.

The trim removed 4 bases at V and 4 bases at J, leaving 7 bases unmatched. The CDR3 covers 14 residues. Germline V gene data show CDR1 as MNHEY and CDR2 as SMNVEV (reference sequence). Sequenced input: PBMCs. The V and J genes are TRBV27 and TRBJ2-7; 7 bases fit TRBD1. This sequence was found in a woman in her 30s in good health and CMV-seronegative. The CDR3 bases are TGTGCCAGCAGTTATATTGGGACAGCTTACGAGCAGTACTTC. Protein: CASSYIGTAYEQYF.